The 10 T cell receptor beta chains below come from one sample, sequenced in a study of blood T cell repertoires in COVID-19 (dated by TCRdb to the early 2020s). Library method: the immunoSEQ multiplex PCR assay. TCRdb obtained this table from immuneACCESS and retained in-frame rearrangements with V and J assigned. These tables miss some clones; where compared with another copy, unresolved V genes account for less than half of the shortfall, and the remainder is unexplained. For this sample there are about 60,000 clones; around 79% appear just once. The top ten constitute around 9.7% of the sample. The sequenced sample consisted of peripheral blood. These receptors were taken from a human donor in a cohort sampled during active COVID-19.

CDR3 coding DNA: TGTGCCAGCAGTCCAACCGGCCCAATAGGAGGGTACGAGCAGTACTTC. Protein product: CASSPTGPIGGYEQYF. This chain links TRBV28 with TRBJ2-7, with D perhaps matching TRBD2 (6 bases). V lost 5 bases and J 4 bases, leaving 21 bases between the germline ends. The CDR3 is made up of 16 amino acids. CDR1 and CDR2 (germline): MDHEN, SYDVKM.

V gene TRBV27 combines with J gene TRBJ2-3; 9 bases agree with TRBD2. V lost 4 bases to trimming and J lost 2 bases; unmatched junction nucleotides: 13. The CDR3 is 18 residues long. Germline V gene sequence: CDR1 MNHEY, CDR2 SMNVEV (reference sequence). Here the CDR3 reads CASSWIRASGTHTDTQYF. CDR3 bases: TGTGCCAGCAGTTGGATTCGGGCTAGCGGGACCCACACAGATACGCAGTATTTT.

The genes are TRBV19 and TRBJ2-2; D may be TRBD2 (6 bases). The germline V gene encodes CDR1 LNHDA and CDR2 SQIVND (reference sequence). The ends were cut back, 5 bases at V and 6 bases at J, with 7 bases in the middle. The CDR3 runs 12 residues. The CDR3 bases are TGTGCCAGTAGTTGGGGGGCCGGGGAGCTGTTTTTT. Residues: CASSWGAGELFF.

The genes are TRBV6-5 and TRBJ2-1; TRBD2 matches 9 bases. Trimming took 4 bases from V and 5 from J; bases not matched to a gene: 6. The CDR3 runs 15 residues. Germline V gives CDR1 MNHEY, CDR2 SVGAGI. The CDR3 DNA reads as TGTGCCAGCAGTTTTATAGCGGGAGAAGACAATGAGCAGTTCTTC. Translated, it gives CASSFIAGEDNEQFF.

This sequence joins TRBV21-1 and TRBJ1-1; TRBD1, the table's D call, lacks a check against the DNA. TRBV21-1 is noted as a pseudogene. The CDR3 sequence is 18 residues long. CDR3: CASSKSSGQGKMNTEAFF. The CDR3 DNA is TGTGCCAGCAGCAAAAGTTCAGGACAGGGTAAGATGAACACTGAAGCTTTCTTT.

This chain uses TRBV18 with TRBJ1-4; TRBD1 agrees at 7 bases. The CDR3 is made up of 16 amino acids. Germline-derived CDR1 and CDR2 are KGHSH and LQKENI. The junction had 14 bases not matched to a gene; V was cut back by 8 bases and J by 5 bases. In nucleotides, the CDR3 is TGTGCCAGCGCCTCCTCAAGGGGGCCCAAGAATGAAAAACTGTTTTTT. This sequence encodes CASASSRGPKNEKLFF.

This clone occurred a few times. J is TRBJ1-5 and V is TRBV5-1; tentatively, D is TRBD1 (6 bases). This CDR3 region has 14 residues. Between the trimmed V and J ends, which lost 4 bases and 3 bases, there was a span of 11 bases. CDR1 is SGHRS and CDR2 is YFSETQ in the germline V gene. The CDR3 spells CASSVGGDNQPQHF. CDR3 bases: TGCGCCAGCAGCGTAGGGGGAGACAATCAGCCCCAGCATTTT. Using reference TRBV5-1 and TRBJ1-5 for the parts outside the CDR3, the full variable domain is KAGVTQTPRYLIKTRGQQVTLSCSPISGHRSVSWYQQTPGQGLQFLFEYFSETQRNKGNFPGRFSGRQFSNSRSEMNVSTLELGDSALYLCASSVGGDNQPQHFGDGTRLSIL.

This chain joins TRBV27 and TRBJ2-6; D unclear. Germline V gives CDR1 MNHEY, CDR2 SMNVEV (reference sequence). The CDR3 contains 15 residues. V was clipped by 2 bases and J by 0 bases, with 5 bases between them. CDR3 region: CASSLISSGANVLTF. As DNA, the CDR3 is TGTGCCAGCAGTTTAATTAGCTCTGGGGCCAACGTCCTGACTTTC.

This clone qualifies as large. CDR3 bases: TGTGCCAGCAGTACCCGTACAGCTACCCTTGTGGAGCAGTACTTC. Translated, it gives CASSTRTATLVEQYF. J is TRBJ2-7 and V is TRBV6-5; D is ambiguous. Trimming pared 5 bases from V and 7 bases from J, leaving 21 bases between. The CDR3 has 15 amino acids. The germline V gene encodes CDR1 MNHEY and CDR2 SVGAGI.

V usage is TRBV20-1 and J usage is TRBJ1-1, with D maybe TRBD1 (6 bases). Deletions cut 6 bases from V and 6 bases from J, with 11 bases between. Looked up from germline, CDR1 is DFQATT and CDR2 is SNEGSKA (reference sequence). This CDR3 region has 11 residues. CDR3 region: CSAPDSPEAFF. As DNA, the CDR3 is TGCAGTGCCCCGGACAGCCCTGAAGCTTTCTTT.